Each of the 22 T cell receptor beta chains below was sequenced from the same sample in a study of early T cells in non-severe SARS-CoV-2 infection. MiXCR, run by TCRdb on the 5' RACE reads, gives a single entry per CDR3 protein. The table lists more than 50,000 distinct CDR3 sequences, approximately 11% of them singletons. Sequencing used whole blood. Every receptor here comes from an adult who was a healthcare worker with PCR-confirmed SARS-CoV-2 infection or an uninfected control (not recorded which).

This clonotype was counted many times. The CDR3 DNA follows: TGTGCCAGTAGTATTGAGGGACATCAGCCCCAGCATTTT. Its protein product is CASSIEGHQPQHF. The chain links TRBV19 to TRBJ1-5; TRBD1 might be the D (5 bases). The V gene lost 3 bases and the J gene lost 5 bases, with 8 bases spanning the gap. CDR1 and CDR2 (germline): LNHDA, SQIVND (reference sequence). This CDR3 contains 13 residues.

The CDR3 loop is CSASRGREGKKLFF. The CDR3 DNA follows: TGCAGTGCCAGCAGGGGCAGGGAGGGTAAAAAACTGTTTTTT. The genes are TRBV20-1 and TRBJ1-4; TRBD1 is a possible D gene (6 bases). This CDR3 comprises 14 residues. CDR1 is DFQATT, CDR2 SNEGSKA, per germline (reference sequence). The V end lost 6 bases, the J end lost 9 bases, and 20 bases lay between the germline ends.

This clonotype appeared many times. In DNA, the CDR3 is TGTGCCAGCAGCTTAAGTGGCAGACTGAATGAAAAACTGTTTTTT. Its protein is CASSLSGRLNEKLFF. This rearrangement joins TRBV7-2 to TRBJ1-4; D is ambiguous. V lost 2 bases to trimming and J lost 5 bases, with 12 bases between them. Germline CDR1 reads SGHTA; CDR2 reads FQGNSA. CDR3 size: 15 residues.

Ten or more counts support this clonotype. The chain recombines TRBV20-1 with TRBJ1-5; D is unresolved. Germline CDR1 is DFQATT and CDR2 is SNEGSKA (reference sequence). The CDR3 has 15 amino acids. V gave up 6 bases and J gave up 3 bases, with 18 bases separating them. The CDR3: CSAGRSLGINQPQHF. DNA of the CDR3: TGCAGTGCGGGCAGGTCACTGGGGATCAATCAGCCCCAGCATTTT.

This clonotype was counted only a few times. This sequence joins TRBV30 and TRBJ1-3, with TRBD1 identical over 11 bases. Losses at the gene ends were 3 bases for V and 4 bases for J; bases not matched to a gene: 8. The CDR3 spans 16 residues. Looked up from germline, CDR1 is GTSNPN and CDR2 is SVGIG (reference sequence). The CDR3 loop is CAWSRGTGGSGNTIYF. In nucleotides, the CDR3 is TGTGCCTGGAGCCGTGGGACAGGGGGTTCAGGAAACACCATATATTTT.

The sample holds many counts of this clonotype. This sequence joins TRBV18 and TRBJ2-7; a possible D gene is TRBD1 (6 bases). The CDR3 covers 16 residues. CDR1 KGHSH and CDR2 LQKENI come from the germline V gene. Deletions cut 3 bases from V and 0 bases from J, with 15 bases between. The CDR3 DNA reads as TGTGCCAGCTCACCGGATGGACAGCTCATCTCCTACGAGCAGTACTTC. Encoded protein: CASSPDGQLISYEQYF.

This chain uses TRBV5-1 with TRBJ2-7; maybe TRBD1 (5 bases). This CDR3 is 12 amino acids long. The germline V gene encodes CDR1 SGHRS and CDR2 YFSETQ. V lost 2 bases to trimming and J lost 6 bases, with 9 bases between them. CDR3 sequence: CASSFQGFEQYF. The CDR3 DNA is TGCGCCAGCAGCTTTCAGGGATTCGAGCAGTACTTC.

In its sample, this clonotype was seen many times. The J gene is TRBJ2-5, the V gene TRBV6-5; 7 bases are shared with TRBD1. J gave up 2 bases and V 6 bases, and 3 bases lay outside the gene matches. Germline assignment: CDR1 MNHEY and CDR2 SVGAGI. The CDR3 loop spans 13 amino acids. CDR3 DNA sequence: TGTGCCAGCAGCCGCAGGGGGCAAGAGACCCAGTACTTC. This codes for CASSRRGQETQYF.

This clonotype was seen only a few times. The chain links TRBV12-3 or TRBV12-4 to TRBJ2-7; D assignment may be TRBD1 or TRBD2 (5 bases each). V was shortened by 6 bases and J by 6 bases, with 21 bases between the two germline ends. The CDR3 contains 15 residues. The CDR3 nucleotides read TGTGCCAGCAGCCGACACGGGACCCCGGGGATCGAGCAGTACTTC. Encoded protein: CASSRHGTPGIEQYF.

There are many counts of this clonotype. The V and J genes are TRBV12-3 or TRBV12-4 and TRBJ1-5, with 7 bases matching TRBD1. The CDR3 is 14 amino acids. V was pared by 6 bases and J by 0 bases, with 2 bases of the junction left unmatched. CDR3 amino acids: CASSGTDSNQPQHF. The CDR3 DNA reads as TGTGCCAGCAGCGGGACAGATAGCAATCAGCCCCAGCATTTT.

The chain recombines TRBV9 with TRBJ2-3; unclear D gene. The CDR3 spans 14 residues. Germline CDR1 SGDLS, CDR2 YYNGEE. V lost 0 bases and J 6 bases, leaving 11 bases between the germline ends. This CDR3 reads CASSVEESRDTQYF. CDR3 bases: TGTGCCAGCAGCGTAGAGGAGTCCCGGGATACGCAGTATTTT. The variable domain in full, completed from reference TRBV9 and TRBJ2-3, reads DSGVTQTPKHLITATGQRVTLRCSPRSGDLSVYWYQQSLDQGLQFLIQYYNGEERAKGNILERFSAQQFPDLHSELNLSSLELGDSALYFCASSVEESRDTQYFGPGTRLTVL.

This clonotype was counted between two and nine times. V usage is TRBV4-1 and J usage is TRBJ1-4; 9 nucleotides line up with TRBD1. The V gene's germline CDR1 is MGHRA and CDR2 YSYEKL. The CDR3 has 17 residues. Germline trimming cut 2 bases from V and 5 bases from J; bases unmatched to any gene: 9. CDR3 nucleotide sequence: TGCGCCAGCAGCCAAACCGGGACAGGGCTACTGAATGAAAAACTGTTTTTT. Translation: CASSQTGTGLLNEKLFF.

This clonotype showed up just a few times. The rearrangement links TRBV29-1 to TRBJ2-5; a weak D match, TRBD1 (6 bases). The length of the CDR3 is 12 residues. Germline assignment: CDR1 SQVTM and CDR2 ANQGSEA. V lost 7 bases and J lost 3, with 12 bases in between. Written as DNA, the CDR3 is TGCAGCGCTGGACAGTCAGAAGAGACCCAGTACTTC. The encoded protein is CSAGQSEETQYF. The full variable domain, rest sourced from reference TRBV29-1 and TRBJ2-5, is SAVISQKPSRDICQRGTSLTIQCQVDSQVTMMFWYRQQPGQSLTLIATANQGSEATYESGFVIDKFPISRPNLTFSTLTVSNMSPEDSSIYLCSAGQSEETQYFGPGTRLLVL.

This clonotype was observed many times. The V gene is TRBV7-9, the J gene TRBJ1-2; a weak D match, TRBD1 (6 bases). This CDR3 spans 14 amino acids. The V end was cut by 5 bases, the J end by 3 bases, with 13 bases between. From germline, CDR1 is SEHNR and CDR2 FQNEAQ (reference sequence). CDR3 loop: CASSLTGPYYGYTF. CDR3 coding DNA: TGTGCCAGCAGCCTAACAGGGCCCTACTATGGCTACACCTTC.

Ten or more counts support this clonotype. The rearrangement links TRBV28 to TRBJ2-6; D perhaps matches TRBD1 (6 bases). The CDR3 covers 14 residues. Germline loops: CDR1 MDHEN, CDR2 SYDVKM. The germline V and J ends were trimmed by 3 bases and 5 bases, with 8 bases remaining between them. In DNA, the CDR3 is TGTGCCAGCAGTTTTACAGGGAGGGCCAACGTCCTGACTTTC. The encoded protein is CASSFTGRANVLTF.

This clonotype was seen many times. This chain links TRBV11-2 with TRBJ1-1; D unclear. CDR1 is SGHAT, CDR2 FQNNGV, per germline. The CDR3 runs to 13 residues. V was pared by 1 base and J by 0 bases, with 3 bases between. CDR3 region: CASSLGVNTEAFF. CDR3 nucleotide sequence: TGTGCCAGCAGCTTAGGCGTGAACACTGAAGCTTTCTTT. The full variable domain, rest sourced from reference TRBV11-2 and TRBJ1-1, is EAGVAQSPRYKIIEKRQSVAFWCNPISGHATLYWYQQILGQGPKLLIQFQNNGVVDDSQLPKDRFSAERLKGVDSTLKIQPAKLEDSAVYLCASSLGVNTEAFFGQGTRLTVV.

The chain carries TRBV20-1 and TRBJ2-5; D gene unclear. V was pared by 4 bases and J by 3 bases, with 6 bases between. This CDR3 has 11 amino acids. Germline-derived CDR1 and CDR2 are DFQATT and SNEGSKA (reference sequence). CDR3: CSANQKETQYF. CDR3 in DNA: TGCAGTGCTAACCAGAAAGAGACCCAGTACTTC.

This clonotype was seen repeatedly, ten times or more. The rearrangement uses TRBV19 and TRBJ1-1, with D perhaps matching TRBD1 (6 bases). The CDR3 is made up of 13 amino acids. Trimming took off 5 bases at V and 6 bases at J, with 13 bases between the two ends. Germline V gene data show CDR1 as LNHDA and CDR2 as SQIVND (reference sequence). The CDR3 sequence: CASSHGEGAEAFF. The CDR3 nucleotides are TGTGCCAGTAGTCACGGAGAGGGGGCTGAAGCTTTCTTT.

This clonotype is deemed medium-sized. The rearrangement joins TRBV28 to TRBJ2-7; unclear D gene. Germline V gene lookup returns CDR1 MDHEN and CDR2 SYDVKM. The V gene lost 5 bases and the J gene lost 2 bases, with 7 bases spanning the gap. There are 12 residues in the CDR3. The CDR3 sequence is CASSPWTYEQYF. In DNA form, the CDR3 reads TGTGCCAGCAGTCCGTGGACCTACGAGCAGTACTTC.

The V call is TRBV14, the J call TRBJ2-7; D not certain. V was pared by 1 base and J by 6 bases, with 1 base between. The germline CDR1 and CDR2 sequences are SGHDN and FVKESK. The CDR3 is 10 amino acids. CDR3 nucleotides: TGTGCCAGCAGCCAAGGCGAGCAGTACTTC. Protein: CASSQGEQYF.

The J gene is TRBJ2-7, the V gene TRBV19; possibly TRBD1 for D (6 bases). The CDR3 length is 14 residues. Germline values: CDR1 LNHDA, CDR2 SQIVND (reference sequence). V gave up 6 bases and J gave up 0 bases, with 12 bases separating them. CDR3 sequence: CASSGTSYSYEQYF. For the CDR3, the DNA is TGTGCCAGTAGCGGGACATCATACTCCTACGAGCAGTACTTC.

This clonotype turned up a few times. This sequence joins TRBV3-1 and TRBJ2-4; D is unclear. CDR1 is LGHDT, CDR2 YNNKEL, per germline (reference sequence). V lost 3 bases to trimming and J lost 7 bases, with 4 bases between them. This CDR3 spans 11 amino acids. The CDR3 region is CASSQANIQYF. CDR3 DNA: TGTGCCAGCAGCCAGGCCAACATTCAGTACTTC.